These T cell receptor beta chains were read from a single sample in a study of cytomegalovirus exposure and HLA in healthy donors. The assay was immunoSEQ multiplex PCR, and TCRdb's table has in-frame clones only and misses some. This table holds more than 95,000 clones, around 89% found once. Specimen: PBMCs. The receptor source for this set is a man younger than 35 in good health and CMV-seronegative. CDR3s include the opening cysteine and the closing phenylalanine or tryptophan. The D gene is left open where the match is weak. Clone size is shown for a subset of rows, as once, few, many or a class of expanded clone.

v_call,d_call,j_call,cdr3_length,clone_size,cdr3_aa,cdr3_nt
TRBV13,TRBD1,TRBJ1-2,14,.,CASGSDRDRYGYTF,TGTGCCAGCGGCTCCGACAGGGATCGTTATGGCTACACCTTC
TRBV5-8,TRBD1,TRBJ1-5,16,.,CASSSDRVWGNQPQHF,TGTGCCAGCAGCTCAGACAGGGTTTGGGGCAATCAGCCCCAGCATTTT
TRBV29-1,TRBD1,TRBJ2-1,14,.,CSDSGTGFDGEQFF,TGCAGCGATTCTGGGACAGGGTTCGATGGTGAGCAGTTCTTC
TRBV7-2,TRBD2,TRBJ2-2,16,.,CASSSSWTSGPGELFF,TGTGCCAGCAGCTCGTCATGGACTAGCGGGCCCGGGGAGCTGTTTTTT
TRBV4-3,.,TRBJ2-1,15,.,CASSQDYAGYNEQFF,TGCGCCAGCAGCCAAGATTATGCAGGATACAATGAGCAGTTCTTC
TRBV19,.,TRBJ1-5,13,.,CASSMNEGQPQHF,TGTGCCAGTAGTATGAACGAGGGTCAGCCCCAGCATTTT
TRBV6-1,.,TRBJ2-5,16,.,CASSEQTAGLGETQYF,TGTGCCAGCAGTGAACAAACCGCGGGGTTGGGAGAGACCCAGTACTTC
TRBV27,.,TRBJ2-5,16,once,CASSFAYGGGMETQYF,TGTGCCAGCAGTTTTGCGTATGGAGGGGGCATGGAGACCCAGTACTTC
TRBV4-2,.,TRBJ2-5,17,.,CASSQARWVLEEETQYF,TGTGCCAGCAGCCAGGCTCGGTGGGTTTTGGAGGAAGAGACCCAGTACTTC
TRBV4-3,.,TRBJ2-1,17,.,CASSQLGNPSSYNEQFF,TGCGCCAGCAGCCAGTTGGGCAACCCAAGCTCCTACAATGAGCAGTTCTTC
TRBV20-1,.,TRBJ2-1,11,.,CSAKFVNEQFF,TGCAGTGCTAAATTCGTCAATGAGCAGTTCTTC
TRBV28,.,TRBJ1-5,14,.,CASSLLGVGQPQHF,TGTGCCAGCAGTTTATTAGGGGTGGGGCAGCCCCAGCATTTT
TRBV28,.,TRBJ2-1,13,.,CASRGQFYNEQFF,TGTGCCAGCCGAGGACAGTTCTACAATGAGCAGTTCTTC
TRBV9,.,TRBJ1-2,16,.,CASSHTWGRANYGYTF,TGTGCCAGCAGCCACACCTGGGGCAGGGCAAACTATGGCTACACCTTC
TRBV5-1,TRBD1,TRBJ1-5,15,once,CASSLGTGFGQPQHF,TGCGCCAGCAGCTTGGGGACAGGGTTCGGTCAGCCCCAGCATTTT
TRBV10-3,.,TRBJ2-1,14,.,CAISAGSSYNEQFF,TGTGCCATCAGTGCCGGTAGCTCCTACAATGAGCAGTTCTTC
TRBV6-4,.,TRBJ1-2,15,.,CASSEVGGINYGYTF,TGTGCCAGCAGTGAAGTTGGAGGGATTAACTATGGCTACACCTTC
TRBV7-2,TRBD2,TRBJ2-1,15,.,CASSLTSGGANEQFF,TGTGCCAGCAGCCTGACTAGCGGGGGGGCAAATGAGCAGTTCTTC
TRBV28,.,TRBJ2-5,13,.,CASSPGGQETQYF,TGTGCCAGCAGCCCTGGAGGCCAAGAGACCCAGTACTTC
TRBV6-1,TRBD1,TRBJ2-7,15,.,CASKPGQGAVYEQYF,TGTGCCAGCAAACCGGGACAGGGGGCTGTTTACGAGCAGTACTTC
TRBV28,.,TRBJ1-2,12,.,CASSLGPYGYTF,TGTGCCAGCAGTTTGGGCCCCTATGGCTACACCTTC
TRBV19,.,TRBJ2-3,17,.,CASRPLGAWDRTDTQYF,TGTGCCAGTAGGCCATTGGGAGCGTGGGATCGGACAGATACGCAGTATTTT
TRBV7-2,TRBD2,TRBJ2-5,14,once,CASSLVGRDGTQYF,TGTGCCAGCAGCTTAGTTGGGAGGGACGGGACCCAGTACTTC
TRBV11-2,.,TRBJ2-7,13,.,CASSLAGSYEQYF,TGTGCCAGCAGCTTGGCAGGGTCCTACGAGCAGTACTTC
TRBV4-1,.,TRBJ1-5,19,.,CASSSISTGGMMGNQPQHF,TGCGCCAGCAGCTCAATATCTACCGGGGGGATGATGGGCAATCAGCCCCAGCATTTT
TRBV5-4,TRBD2,TRBJ2-3,14,.,CASSWRGGRDTQYF,TGTGCCAGCTCATGGCGGGGGGGCAGAGATACGCAGTATTTT
TRBV7-6,.,TRBJ2-7,13,.,CASSQGISYEQYF,TGTGCCAGCTCCCAGGGGATCTCCTACGAGCAGTACTTC
TRBV7-2,TRBD1,TRBJ1-2,14,.,CASSPRTGDYGYTF,TGTGCCAGCAGCCCGCGGACAGGGGACTATGGCTACACCTTC
TRBV6-5,.,TRBJ1-5,15,.,CASHGADRVYQPQHF,TGTGCCAGCCACGGCGCCGACCGGGTCTATCAGCCCCAGCATTTT
TRBV5-1,.,TRBJ2-1,15,.,CASSADRTNYNEQFF,TGCGCCAGCAGCGCGGACAGGACTAACTACAATGAGCAGTTCTTC
TRBV6-4,TRBD1,TRBJ1-3,18,.,CASSEGGFGTGGEDTIYF,TGTGCCAGCAGTGAGGGGGGATTTGGGACAGGGGGAGAGGACACCATATATTTT
TRBV5-1,.,TRBJ2-1,16,few,CASSLVPSVTYNEQFF,TGCGCCAGCAGCTTGGTCCCTAGCGTTACCTACAATGAGCAGTTCTTC
TRBV7-2,TRBD2,TRBJ2-1,16,.,CASKIGGGSSYNEQFF,TGTGCCAGCAAGATCGGCGGGGGTAGCTCCTACAATGAGCAGTTCTTC
TRBV5-1,.,TRBJ2-3,14,.,CASLSGLSTDTQYF,TGCGCCAGCCTTAGCGGTCTAAGCACAGATACGCAGTATTTT
TRBV28,.,TRBJ1-5,15,.,CASIRDYGSGQPQHF,TGTGCCAGCATAAGGGACTACGGTTCTGGTCAGCCCCAGCATTTT
TRBV5-1,.,TRBJ2-6,15,once,CASSPSVSGANVLTF,TGCGCCAGCAGCCCCAGTGTCTCTGGGGCCAACGTCCTGACTTTC
TRBV28,TRBD1,TRBJ1-1,16,.,CASSLARQGTRTEAFF,TGTGCCAGCAGTTTAGCCAGACAGGGAACGAGGACTGAAGCTTTCTTT
TRBV7-2,.,TRBJ2-4,15,.,CASSTRQLAKNIQYF,TGTGCCAGCAGCACGCGACAGCTAGCCAAAAACATTCAGTACTTC
TRBV9,.,TRBJ2-1,15,.,CASSVVAGDYNEQFF,TGTGCCAGCAGCGTAGTGGCAGGGGACTACAATGAGCAGTTCTTC
TRBV27,TRBD2,TRBJ2-1,15,once,CASSGSIAGMDEQFF,TGTGCCAGCAGTGGAAGCATAGCGGGGATGGATGAGCAGTTCTTC
TRBV10-1,.,TRBJ2-2,14,few,CASSTEINTGELFF,TGCGCCAGCAGCACTGAAATCAACACCGGGGAGCTGTTTTTT
TRBV2,TRBD1,TRBJ1-6,13,.,CASSGQGNSPLHF,TGTGCCAGCAGTGGACAGGGAAATTCACCCCTCCACTTT